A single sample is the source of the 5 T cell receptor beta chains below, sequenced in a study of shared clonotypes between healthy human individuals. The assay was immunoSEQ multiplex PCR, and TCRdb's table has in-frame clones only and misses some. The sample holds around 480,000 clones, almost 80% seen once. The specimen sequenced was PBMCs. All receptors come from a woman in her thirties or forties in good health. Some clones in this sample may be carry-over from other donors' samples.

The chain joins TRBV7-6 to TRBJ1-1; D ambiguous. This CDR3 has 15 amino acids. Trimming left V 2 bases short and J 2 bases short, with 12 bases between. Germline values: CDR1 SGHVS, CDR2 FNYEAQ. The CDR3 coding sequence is TGTGCCAGCAGCTTAAATGCACAGAGCAACACTGAAGCTTTCTTT. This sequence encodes CASSLNAQSNTEAFF.

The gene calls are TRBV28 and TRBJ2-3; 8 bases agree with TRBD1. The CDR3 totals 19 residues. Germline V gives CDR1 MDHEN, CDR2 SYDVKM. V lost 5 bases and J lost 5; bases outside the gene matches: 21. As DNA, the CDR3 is TGTGCCAGCAGTGATTTTGGACAGGGTTTATCCCGGGGGAGAGATACGCAGTATTTT. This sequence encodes CASSDFGQGLSRGRDTQYF.

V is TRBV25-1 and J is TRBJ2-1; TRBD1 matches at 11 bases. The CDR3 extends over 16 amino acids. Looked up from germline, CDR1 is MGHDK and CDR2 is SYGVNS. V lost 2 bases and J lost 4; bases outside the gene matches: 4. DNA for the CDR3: TGTGCCAGCAGTGAAGGTGGGACAGGGGGGTACAATGAGCAGTTCTTC. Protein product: CASSEGGTGGYNEQFF.

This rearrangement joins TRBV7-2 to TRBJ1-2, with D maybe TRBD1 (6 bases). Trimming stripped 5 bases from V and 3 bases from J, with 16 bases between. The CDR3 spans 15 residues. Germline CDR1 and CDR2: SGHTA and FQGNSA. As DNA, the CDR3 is TGTGCCAGCAGCGCACACAGGGCCAATGACTATGGCTACACCTTC. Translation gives CASSAHRANDYGYTF. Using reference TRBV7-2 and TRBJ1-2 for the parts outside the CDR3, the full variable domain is GAGVSQSPSNKVTEKGKDVELRCDPISGHTALYWYRQSLGQGLEFLIYFQGNSAPDKSGLPSDRFSAERTGGSVSTLTIQRTQQEDSAVYLCASSAHRANDYGYTFGSGTRLTVV.

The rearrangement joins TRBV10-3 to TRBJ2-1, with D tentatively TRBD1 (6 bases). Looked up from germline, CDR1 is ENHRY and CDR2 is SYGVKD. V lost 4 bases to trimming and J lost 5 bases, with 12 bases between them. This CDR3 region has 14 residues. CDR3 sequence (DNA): TGTGCCATCAGTGTATCAGGGGTTCACAATGAGCAGTTCTTC. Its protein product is CAISVSGVHNEQFF.